This T cell receptor (beta chain) appears in the sequencing data of a study of beta chain features in type 1 diabetes. Over 95% purity was reached by all sorted populations. In its sample, this clone was seen a few times. The antigen is not known. At the DNA level, this CDR3 is encoded by other sequences in the same sample as well. CDR1 is SGHRS and CDR2 is YFSETQ in the germline V gene. The length of the CDR3 is 15 residues. V dropped 0 bases and J dropped 0 bases, with 4 bases sitting between them. The study reverse transcribed the entire isolated RNA, so it sequenced expressed TCRB transcripts. Some clones are missing from TCRdb's copy, which holds only in-frame ones; the method was immunoSEQ multiplex PCR. The table lists more than 550,000 clones, around 15% of them singletons. General study results and limits: The study found moderately but significantly shorter TCRB CDR3s in all four CD4+ subsets of Type 1 diabetes patients.

The chain links TRBV5-1 to TRBJ2-6; unclear D gene. Sequenced material: naive CD4+ T cells from blood. The sequence was obtained from a man younger than 30 with type 1 diabetes. Here the CDR3 DNA reads TGCGCCAGCAGCTTGGGGGGCTCTGGGGCCAACGTCCTGACTTTC. Translation gives CASSLGGSGANVLTF.